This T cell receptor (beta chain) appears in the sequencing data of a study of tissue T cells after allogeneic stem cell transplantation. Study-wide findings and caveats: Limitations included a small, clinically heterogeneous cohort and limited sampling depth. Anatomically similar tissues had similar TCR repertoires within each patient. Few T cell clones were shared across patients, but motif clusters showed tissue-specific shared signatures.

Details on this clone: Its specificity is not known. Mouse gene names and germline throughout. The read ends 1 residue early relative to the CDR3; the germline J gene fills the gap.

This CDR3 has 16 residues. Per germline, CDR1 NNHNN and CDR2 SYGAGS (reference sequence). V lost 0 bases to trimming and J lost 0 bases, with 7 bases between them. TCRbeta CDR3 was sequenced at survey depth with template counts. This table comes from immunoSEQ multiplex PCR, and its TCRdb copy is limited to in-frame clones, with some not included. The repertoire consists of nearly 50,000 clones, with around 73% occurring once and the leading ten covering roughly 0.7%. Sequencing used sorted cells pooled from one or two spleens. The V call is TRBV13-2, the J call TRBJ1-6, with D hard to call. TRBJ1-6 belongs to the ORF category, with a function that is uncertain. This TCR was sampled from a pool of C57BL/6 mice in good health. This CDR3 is CASGDARYSYNSPLYF. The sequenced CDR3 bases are TGTGCCAGCGGTGATGCTCGATATTCCTATAATTCGCCCCTCTAC.